These 6 T cell receptor beta chains originate from one sample sequenced in a study of shared clonotypes between healthy human individuals. Here immunoSEQ multiplex PCR was the method, and the copy in TCRdb shows in-frame clones only, minus some. The sample has 450,000 to 500,000 clones; around 80% are singletons. Sequencing was carried out using PBMCs. The receptors shown here come from a woman between 40 and 55 years old in good health. Some clones in this sample may be carry-over from other donors' samples.

This chain connects TRBV6-5 to TRBJ1-1; 8 positions match TRBD1. Germline assignment: CDR1 MNHEY and CDR2 SVGAGI. V lost 4 bases and J lost 5; bases outside the gene matches: 9. The CDR3 spans 15 residues. The CDR3 sequence is CASSSRQGRGTEAFF. The CDR3 coding sequence is TGTGCCAGCAGTTCAAGACAGGGGAGAGGAACTGAAGCTTTCTTT.

This clone was observed once. V and J are TRBV29-1 and TRBJ2-7; 7 positions agree with TRBD1. Trimming took 1 base from V and 4 from J; bases not matched to a gene: 4. The V gene's germline CDR1 is SQVTM and CDR2 ANQGSEA. This CDR3 comprises 13 residues. The CDR3 nucleotides read TGCAGCGTTGAAGGGACAGGACGATACGAGCAGTACTTC. Translation gives CSVEGTGRYEQYF.

This chain connects TRBV7-8 to TRBJ2-1; 13 nucleotides align to TRBD2. Germline loops: CDR1 SGHVS, CDR2 FQNEAQ. The CDR3 extends over 15 amino acids. Trimming cost V 6 bases and J 8 bases; bases outside gene matches: 7. The CDR3 protein is CASSYRTSGRDEQFF. CDR3 sequence (DNA): TGTGCCAGCAGTTATCGGACTAGCGGGAGAGATGAGCAGTTCTTC.

This rearrangement joins TRBV7-9 to TRBJ2-7; 7 bases agree with TRBD2. The J segment lost 2 bases and the V segment lost 8 bases, leaving 6 bases of the junction unmatched. Looked up from germline, CDR1 is SEHNR and CDR2 is FQNEAQ (reference sequence). CDR3 length: 13 amino acids. The CDR3 DNA reads TGTGCCAGCGATGATAGCGGGCCCTACGAGCAGTACTTC. Translating it yields CASDDSGPYEQYF.

The chain combines TRBV4-1 with TRBJ1-2; a weak D match, TRBD1 (6 bases). Trimming cost V 3 bases and J 2 bases, with 10 bases left between them. Germline V gene data show CDR1 as MGHRA and CDR2 as YSYEKL. The CDR3 consists of 14 residues. CDR3 nucleotide sequence: TGCGCCAGCAGCCAGATGACAGGCAACTATGGCTACACCTTC. Translated, it gives CASSQMTGNYGYTF.

This chain links TRBV5-1 with TRBJ2-2; tentative D call: TRBD1 (6 bases). From germline, CDR1 is SGHRS and CDR2 YFSETQ. This CDR3 has 16 residues. V was cut by 0 bases and J by 4 bases, with 13 bases left in between. The CDR3 reads CASSLARGDGTGELFF. The CDR3 DNA is TGCGCCAGCAGCTTGGCCAGGGGAGATGGCACCGGGGAGCTGTTTTTT.